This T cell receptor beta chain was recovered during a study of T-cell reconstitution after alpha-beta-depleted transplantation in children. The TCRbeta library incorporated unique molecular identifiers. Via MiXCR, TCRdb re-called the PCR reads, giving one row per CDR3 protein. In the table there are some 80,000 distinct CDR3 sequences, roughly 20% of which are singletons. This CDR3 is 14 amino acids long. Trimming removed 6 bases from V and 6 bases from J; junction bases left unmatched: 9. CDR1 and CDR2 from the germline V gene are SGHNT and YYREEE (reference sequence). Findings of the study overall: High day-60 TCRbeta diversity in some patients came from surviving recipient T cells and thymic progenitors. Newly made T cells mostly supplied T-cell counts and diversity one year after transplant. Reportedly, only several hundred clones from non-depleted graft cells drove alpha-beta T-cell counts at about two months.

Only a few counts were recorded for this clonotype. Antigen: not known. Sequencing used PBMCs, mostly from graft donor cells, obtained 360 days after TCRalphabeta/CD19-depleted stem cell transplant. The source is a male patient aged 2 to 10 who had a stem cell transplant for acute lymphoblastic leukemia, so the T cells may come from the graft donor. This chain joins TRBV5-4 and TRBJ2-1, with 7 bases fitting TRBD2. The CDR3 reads CASTGRGRSNEQFF. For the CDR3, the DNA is TGTGCCAGCACCGGACGCGGGAGAAGCAATGAGCAGTTCTTC.